The T cell receptor (beta chain) described here comes from a study of tumor and adjacent non-tumor tissue in lung cancer. The CDR3 contains 15 residues. CDR1 is MNHEY and CDR2 is SVGAGI in the germline V gene. This sample's RNA came from whole unsorted tissue. The normal lung tissue was taken more than 3 cm from the tumor edge. Note on this clonotype: One end of the junction fails to match germline, which may point to a read error.

TCRbeta libraries were built with three rounds of nested PCR, modified from ARM-PCR. TCRdb itself ran the multiplex PCR reads through MiXCR, one entry per CDR3 protein. The sample records about 44,000 distinct CDR3 sequences, roughly 60% being singletons. V is TRBV6-5 and J is TRBJ1-2, with D perhaps matching TRBD1 (6 bases). This sequence originates from a woman in her 70s with non-small cell lung cancer. The sequencing sample was made of distant non-tumor lung tissue. For the CDR3, the DNA is TGTACCAGCAGTTACTCGATTAATCAGGGGCATGGCTACACCTTC. This encodes CTSSYSINQGHGYTF.